The entry below describes one T cell receptor beta chain. This clonotype has more than one count but fewer than ten. The specificity of this receptor is unknown. It has no much larger one-base neighbor in the sample; base qualities were not kept. According to the germline V gene (reference sequence), CDR1 reads GTSNPN and CDR2 reads SVGIG. The CDR3 starts with the cysteine, ends with the phenylalanine, and has 13 residues. Just the 39-base CDR3 DNA is kept, in frame starting at base 1. Germline trimming: 0 bases from V, 6 bases from J; junction bases outside gene matches: 4. The record originates from a study of early T cells in non-severe SARS-CoV-2 infection (dated by TCRdb to 2020 to 2022). Some background on the complete study: Because TCR sequencing relied on bulk RNA taken from unsorted whole blood, pairing of alpha and beta chains was not possible. Results the study describes overall, beyond this receptor: VDJdb matching was skewed toward anti-spike CD8 responses, so virus-specific expansions were likely underestimated and private and CD4 specificities were missed.

The study was a case-control design nested within a healthcare worker cohort in London, UK, with weekly nasopharyngeal swab PCR tests and blood sampling. Healthcare workers were recruited between 23 and 31 March 2020, during the week of the UK lockdown, and were followed weekly for up to about 15 weeks. The receptor library was made with 5' RACE. TCRdb shows the sequencer as NextSeq 500. In the TCR library protocol, unique molecular identifiers were attached to individual cDNA molecules to correct for PCR bias and sequencing error. Both TCR alpha and beta chains were sequenced, and tight co-correlation was observed between alpha and beta sequence abundances in each sample. The source study handled its data this way. Decombinator V4 was used to annotate TCR sequences for V gene, J gene and CDR3. Expanded TCRs were defined as changing significantly between any two time points under a Poisson model with p below 0.0001. TCR abundances were normalised to the total number of TCRs sequenced per sample and were expressed as counts per million. TRAV1-2 paired with TRAJ12, TRAJ20 or TRAJ33 defined MAIT TCRs, while TRAV10 paired with TRAJ18 defined iNKT TCRs. VDJdb, accessed on 1 November 2021, was searched for TCRs annotated for CMV, EBV and SARS-CoV-2, and TCRs annotated for more than one antigen were excluded. TCRdb reran the public reads through fastp at Q25 and MiXCR, keeping productive beta chains. Here each entry gathers all rows of one CDR3 protein and keeps the most common genes and DNA. TCRdb's processing, not the study's, gives the V and J calls here. The sample table holds 75,000 to 100,000 distinct CDR3 sequences, of which 14% to 15% were seen once. The ten most abundant clones make up 0.45% to 0.75% of the sample.

The sequence came from an adult who was a healthcare worker with PCR-confirmed SARS-CoV-2 infection or an uninfected control (not recorded which). Sequenced input: whole blood. This chain is built from TRBV30 and TRBJ1-2; 7 bases in the middle match TRBD1. The CDR3 loop reads CAWSVGQGDGYTF. The DNA sequence is as follows: TGTGCCTGGAGTGTAGGGCAGGGGGATGGCTACACCTTC.